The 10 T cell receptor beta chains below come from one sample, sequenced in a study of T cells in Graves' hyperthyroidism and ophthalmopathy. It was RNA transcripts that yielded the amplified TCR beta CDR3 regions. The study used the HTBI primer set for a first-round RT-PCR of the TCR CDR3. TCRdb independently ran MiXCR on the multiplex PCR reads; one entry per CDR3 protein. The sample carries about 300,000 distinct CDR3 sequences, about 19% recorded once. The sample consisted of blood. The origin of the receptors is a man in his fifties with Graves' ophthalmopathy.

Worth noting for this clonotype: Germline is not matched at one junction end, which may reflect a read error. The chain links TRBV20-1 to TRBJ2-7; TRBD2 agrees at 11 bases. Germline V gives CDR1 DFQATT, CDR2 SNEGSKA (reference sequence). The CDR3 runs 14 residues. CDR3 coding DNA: TGCAGTGCGATGACTAGCGGGATAGGGTACGAGCAGCACTTC. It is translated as CSAMTSGIGYEQHF.

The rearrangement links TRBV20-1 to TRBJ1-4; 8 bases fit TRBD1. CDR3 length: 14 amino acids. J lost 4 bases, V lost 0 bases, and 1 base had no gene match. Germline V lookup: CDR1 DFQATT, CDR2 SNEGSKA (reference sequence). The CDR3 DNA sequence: TGCAGTGCTAGAGAGACAGGGGATAATGAAAAACTGTTTTTT. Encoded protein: CSARETGDNEKLFF.

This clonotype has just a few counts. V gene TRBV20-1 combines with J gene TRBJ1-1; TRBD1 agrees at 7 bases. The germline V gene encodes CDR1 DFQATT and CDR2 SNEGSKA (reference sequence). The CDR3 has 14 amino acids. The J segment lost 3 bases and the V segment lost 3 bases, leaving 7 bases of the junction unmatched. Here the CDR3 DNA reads TGCAGTGCTAGGCCTATACAGGGGCACACTGAAGCTTTCTTT. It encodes CSARPIQGHTEAFF.

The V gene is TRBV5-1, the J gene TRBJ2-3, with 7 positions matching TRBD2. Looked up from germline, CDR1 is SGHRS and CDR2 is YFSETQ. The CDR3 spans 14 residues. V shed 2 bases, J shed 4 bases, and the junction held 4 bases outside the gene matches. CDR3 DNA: TGCGCCAGCAGCTTCGGGGGGTTTCCAGATACGCAGTATTTT. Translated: CASSFGGFPDTQYF.

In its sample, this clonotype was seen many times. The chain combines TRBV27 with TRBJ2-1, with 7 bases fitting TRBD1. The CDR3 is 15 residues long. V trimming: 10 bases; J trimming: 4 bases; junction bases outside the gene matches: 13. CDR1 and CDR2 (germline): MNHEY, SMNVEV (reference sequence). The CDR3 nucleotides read TGTGCCACTGGGAGAGACCGGGACAGATACAATGAGCAGTTCTTC. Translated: CATGRDRDRYNEQFF.

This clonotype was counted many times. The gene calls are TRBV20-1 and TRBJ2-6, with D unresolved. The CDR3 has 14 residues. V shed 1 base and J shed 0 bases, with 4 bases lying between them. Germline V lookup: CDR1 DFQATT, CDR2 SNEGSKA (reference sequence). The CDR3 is CSARGYSGANVLTF. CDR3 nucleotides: TGCAGTGCTAGAGGATACTCTGGGGCCAACGTCCTGACTTTC.

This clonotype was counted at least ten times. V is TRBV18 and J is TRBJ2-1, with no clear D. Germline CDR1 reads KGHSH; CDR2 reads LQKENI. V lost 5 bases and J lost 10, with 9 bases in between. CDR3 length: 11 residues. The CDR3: CASSREQEQFF. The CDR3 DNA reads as TGTGCCAGCTCAAGAGAGCAGGAGCAGTTCTTC.

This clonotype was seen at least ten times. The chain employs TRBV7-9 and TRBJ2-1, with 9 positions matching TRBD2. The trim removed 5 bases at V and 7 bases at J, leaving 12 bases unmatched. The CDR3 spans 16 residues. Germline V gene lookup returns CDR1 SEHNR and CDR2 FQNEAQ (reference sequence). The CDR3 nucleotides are TGTGCCAGCAGCCAGGGGCCTAGCGGGACGAAGAATGAGCAGTTCTTC. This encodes CASSQGPSGTKNEQFF. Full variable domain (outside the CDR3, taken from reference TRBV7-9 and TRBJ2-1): DTGVSQNPRHKITKRGQNVTFRCDPISEHNRLYWYRQTLGQGPEFLTYFQNEAQLEKSRLLSDRFSAERPKGSFSTLEIQRTEQGDSAMYLCASSQGPSGTKNEQFFGPGTRLTVL.

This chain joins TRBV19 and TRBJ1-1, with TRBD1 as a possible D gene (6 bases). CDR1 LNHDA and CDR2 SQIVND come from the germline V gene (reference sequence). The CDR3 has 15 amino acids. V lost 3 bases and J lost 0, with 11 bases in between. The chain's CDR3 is CASSIGGSMNTEAFF. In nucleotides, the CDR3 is TGTGCCAGTAGTATTGGGGGCAGTATGAACACTGAAGCTTTCTTT.

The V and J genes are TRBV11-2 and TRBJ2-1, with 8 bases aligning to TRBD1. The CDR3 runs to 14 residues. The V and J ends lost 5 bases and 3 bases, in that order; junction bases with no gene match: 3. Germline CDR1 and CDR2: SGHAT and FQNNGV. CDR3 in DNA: TGTGCCAGCAGCATCGGGACAGGCTACAATGAGCAGTTCTTC. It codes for CASSIGTGYNEQFF. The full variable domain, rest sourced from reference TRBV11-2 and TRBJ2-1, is EAGVAQSPRYKIIEKRQSVAFWCNPISGHATLYWYQQILGQGPKLLIQFQNNGVVDDSQLPKDRFSAERLKGVDSTLKIQPAKLEDSAVYLCASSIGTGYNEQFFGPGTRLTVL.